This T cell receptor (beta chain) came from a study of T-cell reconstitution after alpha-beta-depleted transplantation in children. This clonotype has just a few counts. A read error may produce the germline difference seen at one junction end. Germline V gene data show CDR1 as SGHTA and CDR2 as FQGNSA. The CDR3 totals 17 residues. Using unique molecular identifiers, the investigators prepared the TCRbeta library. TCRdb used MiXCR to reprocess the PCR reads, holding one entry per CDR3 protein. The sample records around 680,000 distinct CDR3 sequences, 15% to 20% being singletons. The receptor's source is a human donor who donated a stem cell graft to a child with acute myeloid leukemia. The specimen was PBMCs from the stem cell graft donor, collected from the stem cell graft. The V and J genes are TRBV7-2 and TRBJ2-6; D perhaps matches TRBD1 (6 bases). The CDR3 DNA reads as TGTGCCGGCAGCTCGCTAGGGACAACTTCTGGGGCCAACGTCCTGACTTTC. Protein: CAGSSLGTTSGANVLTF.